A selection of T cell receptor beta chains follows, all from one sample in a study of cytomegalovirus exposure and HLA in healthy donors. TCRdb's table, derived via immunoSEQ multiplex PCR, lists solely in-frame clones and lacks some. The table lists about 79,000 clones, roughly 93% of them singletons. The specimen was PBMCs. The receptors shown here come from a young woman in good health and CMV-seronegative. CDR3s include the opening cysteine and the closing phenylalanine or tryptophan. The order of the fields is V gene, CDR3 length, D gene, clone size, J gene, CDR3 DNA, CDR3 protein. The D gene is left open where the match is weak. Size is omitted from some rows. Given values are once, few, many or a class for expanded clones.

V gene: TRBV29-1; CDR3 length: 11; D gene: TRBD2; clone size: .; J gene: TRBJ2-3; CDR3 DNA: TGCAGCGTTGAACTAGCGGGGCCCCGGTATTTT; CDR3 protein: CSVELAGPRYF
V gene: TRBV5-1; CDR3 length: 16; D gene: .; clone size: .; J gene: TRBJ2-7; CDR3 DNA: TGCGCCAGCAGCTTGTTCTCGACCGCCCTGCGGAACGAGCAGTACTTC; CDR3 protein: CASSLFSTALRNEQYF
V gene: TRBV19; CDR3 length: 14; D gene: .; clone size: .; J gene: TRBJ1-1; CDR3 DNA: TGTGCCAGTAGTAGGGCCCCAGGGAACACTGAAGCTTTCTTT; CDR3 protein: CASSRAPGNTEAFF
V gene: TRBV7-3; CDR3 length: 16; D gene: TRBD2; clone size: .; J gene: TRBJ2-5; CDR3 DNA: TGTGCCAGCAGCTTAAAGGCTAGCGGGAGTTGGGAGACCCAGTACTTC; CDR3 protein: CASSLKASGSWETQYF
V gene: TRBV4-1; CDR3 length: 15; D gene: TRBD2; clone size: once; J gene: TRBJ2-7; CDR3 DNA: TGCGCCAGCAGCCAAGGGACTAGCGGGCTCTACGAGCAGTACTTC; CDR3 protein: CASSQGTSGLYEQYF
V gene: TRBV6-5; CDR3 length: 14; D gene: TRBD1; clone size: .; J gene: TRBJ2-1; CDR3 DNA: TGTGCCAGCAGTTGGGACAGGAAATTGAATGAGCAGTTCTTC; CDR3 protein: CASSWDRKLNEQFF
V gene: TRBV7-8; CDR3 length: 17; D gene: TRBD2; clone size: once; J gene: TRBJ2-7; CDR3 DNA: TGTGCCAGCAGCTCCGGGACTAGCGGGAGCTATCCCTACGAGCAGTACTTC; CDR3 protein: CASSSGTSGSYPYEQYF
V gene: TRBV7-9; CDR3 length: 15; D gene: .; clone size: .; J gene: TRBJ1-1; CDR3 DNA: TGTGCCAGCAGCTTAGACGGCAGGGTAAGCACTGAAGCTTTCTTT; CDR3 protein: CASSLDGRVSTEAFF
V gene: TRBV28; CDR3 length: 15; D gene: TRBD1; clone size: .; J gene: TRBJ1-5; CDR3 DNA: TGTGCCAGCAGCCCTCCGGACAGGCCGTATCAGCCCCAGCATTTT; CDR3 protein: CASSPPDRPYQPQHF
V gene: TRBV6-1; CDR3 length: 13; D gene: .; clone size: .; J gene: TRBJ1-6; CDR3 DNA: TGTGCCAGCAGTGAAGTAAATAATTCACCCCTCCACTTT; CDR3 protein: CASSEVNNSPLHF
V gene: TRBV2; CDR3 length: 14; D gene: TRBD2; clone size: .; J gene: TRBJ2-1; CDR3 DNA: TGTGCCAGCAGTGACGGGGGGGGCTACAATGAGCAGTTCTTC; CDR3 protein: CASSDGGGYNEQFF
V gene: TRBV18; CDR3 length: 16; D gene: TRBD1; clone size: once; J gene: TRBJ1-4; CDR3 DNA: TGTGCCAGCTCACCGTACGGGACAGGGAAGCGTGAAAAACTGTTTTTT; CDR3 protein: CASSPYGTGKREKLFF
V gene: TRBV5-1; CDR3 length: 14; D gene: .; clone size: .; J gene: TRBJ1-1; CDR3 DNA: TGCGCCAGCAGCCTTGAGGGTCAGGGGACCGGGGCTTTCTTT; CDR3 protein: CASSLEGQGTGAFF
V gene: TRBV7-2; CDR3 length: 13; D gene: .; clone size: .; J gene: TRBJ1-5; CDR3 DNA: TGTGCCAGCAGCCCCCAGGGCAATCAGCCCCAGCATTTT; CDR3 protein: CASSPQGNQPQHF
V gene: TRBV6-5; CDR3 length: 13; D gene: .; clone size: .; J gene: TRBJ1-5; CDR3 DNA: TGTGCCAGCAGCTGGACAGACGGTCAGCCCCAGCATTTT; CDR3 protein: CASSWTDGQPQHF
V gene: TRBV5-1; CDR3 length: 16; D gene: TRBD2; clone size: .; J gene: TRBJ2-3; CDR3 DNA: TGCGCCAGCAGCAACCCTGGACTAGCGGGGGAGAATACGCAGTATTTT; CDR3 protein: CASSNPGLAGENTQYF
V gene: TRBV4-2; CDR3 length: 20; D gene: .; clone size: once; J gene: TRBJ1-3; CDR3 DNA: TGTGCCAGCAGCCAAGGACCAGGGGAATTAGGTGGGAGCTCTGGAAACACCATATATTTT; CDR3 protein: CASSQGPGELGGSSGNTIYF
V gene: TRBV6-5; CDR3 length: 15; D gene: TRBD1; clone size: .; J gene: TRBJ1-2; CDR3 DNA: TGTGCCAGCAGCAATTACAGGGGGGGAAACTATGGCTACACCTTC; CDR3 protein: CASSNYRGGNYGYTF
V gene: TRBV13; CDR3 length: 14; D gene: TRBD2; clone size: .; J gene: TRBJ2-1; CDR3 DNA: TGTGCCAGCCAACGGGGGGGCGGCGACAATGAGCAGTTCTTC; CDR3 protein: CASQRGGGDNEQFF
V gene: TRBV4-2; CDR3 length: 15; D gene: .; clone size: .; J gene: TRBJ1-2; CDR3 DNA: TGTGCCAGCAGCCAAGAGGGGGTGGAGGGCTATGGCTACACCTTC; CDR3 protein: CASSQEGVEGYGYTF
V gene: TRBV5-1; CDR3 length: 18; D gene: TRBD1; clone size: .; J gene: TRBJ1-6; CDR3 DNA: TGCGCCAGCAGCTTGGAGCGGACAGGGGGTTCATATAATTCACCCCTCCACTTT; CDR3 protein: CASSLERTGGSYNSPLHF
V gene: TRBV5-1; CDR3 length: 15; D gene: .; clone size: .; J gene: TRBJ1-2; CDR3 DNA: TGCGCCAGCAGCTTGACCGGACTCGATTCCTATGGCTACACCTTC; CDR3 protein: CASSLTGLDSYGYTF
V gene: TRBV5-4; CDR3 length: 14; D gene: TRBD1; clone size: once; J gene: TRBJ1-2; CDR3 DNA: TGTGCCAGCAGCTTTATAGGGACAGGGGCTGGCTACACCTTC; CDR3 protein: CASSFIGTGAGYTF
V gene: TRBV7-9; CDR3 length: 15; D gene: .; clone size: few; J gene: TRBJ1-2; CDR3 DNA: TGTGCCAGCAGCCCCCCTGGGCCTCACCCCGATGGCTACACCTTC; CDR3 protein: CASSPPGPHPDGYTF
V gene: TRBV11-2; CDR3 length: 14; D gene: .; clone size: .; J gene: TRBJ2-7; CDR3 DNA: TGTGCCAGCACCCGGACAACCCGCTCCTACGAGCAGTACTTC; CDR3 protein: CASTRTTRSYEQYF
V gene: TRBV7-2; CDR3 length: 13; D gene: TRBD1; clone size: .; J gene: TRBJ1-1; CDR3 DNA: TGTGCCAGCAGCCGACAGGGGGACACTGAAGCTTTCTTT; CDR3 protein: CASSRQGDTEAFF
V gene: TRBV5-1; CDR3 length: 13; D gene: .; clone size: .; J gene: TRBJ2-7; CDR3 DNA: TGCGCCAGCAGCCGTTTAGGGGGGGACGAGCAGTACTTC; CDR3 protein: CASSRLGGDEQYF
V gene: TRBV5-1; CDR3 length: 16; D gene: .; clone size: few; J gene: TRBJ2-6; CDR3 DNA: TGCGCCAGCAGCTTGGGAATTAGCTCTGGGGCCAACGTCCTGACTTTC; CDR3 protein: CASSLGISSGANVLTF
V gene: TRBV4-2; CDR3 length: 14; D gene: .; clone size: .; J gene: TRBJ1-5; CDR3 DNA: TGTGCCAGCAGCCAAGAAGGCGGAAATCAGCCCCAGCATTTT; CDR3 protein: CASSQEGGNQPQHF
V gene: TRBV4-2; CDR3 length: 14; D gene: TRBD1; clone size: once; J gene: TRBJ2-7; CDR3 DNA: TGTGCCAGCAGCCAAGAACAGGGGGCCTACGAGCAGTACTTC; CDR3 protein: CASSQEQGAYEQYF
V gene: TRBV30; CDR3 length: 15; D gene: .; clone size: once; J gene: TRBJ2-3; CDR3 DNA: TGTGCCTGGACCCACTCCTCCAGGGCCACAGATACGCAGTATTTT; CDR3 protein: CAWTHSSRATDTQYF
V gene: TRBV2; CDR3 length: 16; D gene: TRBD1; clone size: .; J gene: TRBJ2-1; CDR3 DNA: TGTGCCAGCAGGGGGACAGGGGGCACGGGTTACAATGAGCAGTTCTTC; CDR3 protein: CASRGTGGTGYNEQFF
V gene: TRBV5-1; CDR3 length: 16; D gene: TRBD2; clone size: .; J gene: TRBJ2-5; CDR3 DNA: TGCGCCAGCAGCGCTGAGGAGACTAGCGGGAGAGAGACCCAGTACTTC; CDR3 protein: CASSAEETSGRETQYF
V gene: TRBV7-3; CDR3 length: 16; D gene: .; clone size: .; J gene: TRBJ2-1; CDR3 DNA: TGTGCCAGCAGCTTATTAGCGGCAGCCACCTACAATGAGCAGTTCTTC; CDR3 protein: CASSLLAAATYNEQFF
V gene: TRBV5-4; CDR3 length: 15; D gene: .; clone size: .; J gene: TRBJ2-1; CDR3 DNA: TGTGCCAGCACCCCTCACAGGGACGGTTTTGGTGAGCAGTTCTTC; CDR3 protein: CASTPHRDGFGEQFF
V gene: TRBV7-9; CDR3 length: 15; D gene: .; clone size: .; J gene: TRBJ1-2; CDR3 DNA: TGTGCCAGCAGCTTCGGGGAGGTGGTTAACTATGGCTACACCTTC; CDR3 protein: CASSFGEVVNYGYTF
V gene: TRBV19; CDR3 length: 15; D gene: .; clone size: .; J gene: TRBJ2-7; CDR3 DNA: TGTGCCAGTAGTCCCCGATTCAGGGAGGTAGGCGAGCAGTACTTC; CDR3 protein: CASSPRFREVGEQYF
V gene: TRBV7-7; CDR3 length: 14; D gene: .; clone size: once; J gene: TRBJ2-5; CDR3 DNA: TGTGCCAGCAGCCAGACCGCGCGGATGGAGACCCAGTACTTC; CDR3 protein: CASSQTARMETQYF
V gene: TRBV7-9; CDR3 length: 17; D gene: .; clone size: .; J gene: TRBJ2-1; CDR3 DNA: TGTGCCAGCAGCCCTTCGCGGGGGCTTATTTCCTACAATGAGCAGTTCTTC; CDR3 protein: CASSPSRGLISYNEQFF
V gene: TRBV5-8; CDR3 length: 14; D gene: TRBD1; clone size: .; J gene: TRBJ2-4; CDR3 DNA: TGTGCCAGCATCCGACAGGGGGCCAAAAACATTCAGTACTTC; CDR3 protein: CASIRQGAKNIQYF
V gene: TRBV7-9; CDR3 length: 15; D gene: TRBD1; clone size: .; J gene: TRBJ2-1; CDR3 DNA: TGTGCCAGCAGCTTAGGACAGGGTGCCTCCAATGAGCAGTTCTTC; CDR3 protein: CASSLGQGASNEQFF
V gene: TRBV5-1; CDR3 length: 16; D gene: .; clone size: once; J gene: TRBJ1-3; CDR3 DNA: TGCGCCAGCAGCTTGGATGCGTACAGCTCTGGAAACACCATATATTTT; CDR3 protein: CASSLDAYSSGNTIYF